The sequence of this TCR beta chain was determined in a study of cytomegalovirus exposure and HLA in healthy donors. Clones were sequenced by immunoSEQ multiplex PCR, and TCRdb holds only the in-frame ones, with some missing. Of 150,000 or so clones listed, approximately 86% were seen once; the top ten hold about 2.2%. The CDR3 has 14 residues. Germline V CDR1 and CDR2: SQVTM, ANQGSEA. Trimming took 4 bases from V and 1 from J, leaving 10 bases between them. The rearrangement links TRBV29-1 to TRBJ2-2; D may be TRBD2 (6 bases). Specimen: PBMCs. This clonotype was obtained from a human donor in good health. DNA for the CDR3: TGCAGCGTTGGGGGACTCCTGAACACCGGGGAGCTGTTTTTT. It is translated as CSVGGLLNTGELFF.